This T cell receptor (beta chain) was sequenced in a study of shared clonotypes between healthy human individuals. Study observations and caveats: Clonotype sharing among the donors was expected to vary with sequencing depth. Limitation of the genetic and exposure-history diversity represented came from the few donors.

CD45RO-negative cells were positively selected for CCR7, leaving out terminally differentiated effector memory CD45RA+ cells. Regarding this clone: Its antigen remains unidentified. The junction and the germline gene differ at one end; a read error may be behind it.

Sorted-subset replicate PCR reactions contained 200 ng DNA, corresponding to about 30,000 T cell genomes. Generated by immunoSEQ multiplex PCR, the TCRdb table keeps only in-frame clones and is missing some. The sample records some 2 million clones, about 95% being singletons. Sequencing was performed on naive CD8+ T cells sorted from blood. This sequence was found in a man between 18 and 29 years old in good health.

The CDR3 region is CASSYSTGESFNEQFF. As DNA, the CDR3 is TGTGCCAGCAGTTACTCGACCGGGGAGTCCTTCAATGAGCAGTTCTTC. The rearrangement uses TRBV6-5 and TRBJ2-1, with a tentative D call TRBD2 (5 bases). Germline V lookup: CDR1 MNHEY, CDR2 SVGAGI. The CDR3 contains 16 residues.